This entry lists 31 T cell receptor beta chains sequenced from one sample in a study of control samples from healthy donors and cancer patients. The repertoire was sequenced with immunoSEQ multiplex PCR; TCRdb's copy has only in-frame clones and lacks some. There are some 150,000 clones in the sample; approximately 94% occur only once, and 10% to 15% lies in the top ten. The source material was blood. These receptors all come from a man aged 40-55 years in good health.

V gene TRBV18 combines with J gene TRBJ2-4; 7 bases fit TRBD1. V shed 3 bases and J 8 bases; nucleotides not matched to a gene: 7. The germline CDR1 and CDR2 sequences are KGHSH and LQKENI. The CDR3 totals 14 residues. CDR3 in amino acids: CASSPEDRVYIQYF. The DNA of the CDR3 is TGTGCCAGCTCACCCGAAGACAGGGTATACATTCAGTACTTC.

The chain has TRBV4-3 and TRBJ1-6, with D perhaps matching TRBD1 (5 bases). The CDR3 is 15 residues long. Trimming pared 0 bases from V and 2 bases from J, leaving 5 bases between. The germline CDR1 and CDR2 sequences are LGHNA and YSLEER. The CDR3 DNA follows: TGCGCCAGCAGCCAAGACAGGGCCTATAATTCACCCCTCCACTTT. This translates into CASSQDRAYNSPLHF.

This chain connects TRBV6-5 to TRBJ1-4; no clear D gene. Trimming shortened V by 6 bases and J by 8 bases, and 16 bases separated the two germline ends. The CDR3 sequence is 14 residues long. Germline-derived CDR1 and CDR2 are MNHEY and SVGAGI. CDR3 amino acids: CASRGGAGREKLFF. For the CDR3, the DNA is TGTGCCAGCAGAGGAGGCGCTGGTCGAGAAAAACTGTTTTTT.

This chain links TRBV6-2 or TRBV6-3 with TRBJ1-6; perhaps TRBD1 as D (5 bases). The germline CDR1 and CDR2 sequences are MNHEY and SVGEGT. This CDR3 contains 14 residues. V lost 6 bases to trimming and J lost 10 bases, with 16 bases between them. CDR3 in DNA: TGTGCCAGCAGCCTACAGGAGACCGGATCACCCCTCCACTTT. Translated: CASSLQETGSPLHF.

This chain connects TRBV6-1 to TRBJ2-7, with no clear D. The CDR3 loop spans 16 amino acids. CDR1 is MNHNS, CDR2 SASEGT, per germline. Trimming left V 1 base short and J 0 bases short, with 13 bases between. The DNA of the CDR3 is TGTGCCAGCAGTGAAGTGGCTAGTGGAACCTCCTACGAGCAGTACTTC. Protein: CASSEVASGTSYEQYF.

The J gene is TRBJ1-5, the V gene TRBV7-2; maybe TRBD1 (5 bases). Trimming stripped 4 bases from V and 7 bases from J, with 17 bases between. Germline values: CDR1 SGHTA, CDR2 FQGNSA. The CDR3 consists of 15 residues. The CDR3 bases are TGTGCCAGCAGCTGGTCGGGGCAGGCGGCCCAGCCCCAGCATTTT. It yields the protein CASSWSGQAAQPQHF.

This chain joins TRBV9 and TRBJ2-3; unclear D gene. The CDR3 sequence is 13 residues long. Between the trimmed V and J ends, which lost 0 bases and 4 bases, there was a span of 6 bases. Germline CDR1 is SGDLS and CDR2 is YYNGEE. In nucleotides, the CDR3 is TGTGCCAGCAGCGTAGATATTCCAGATACGCAGTATTTT. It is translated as CASSVDIPDTQYF.

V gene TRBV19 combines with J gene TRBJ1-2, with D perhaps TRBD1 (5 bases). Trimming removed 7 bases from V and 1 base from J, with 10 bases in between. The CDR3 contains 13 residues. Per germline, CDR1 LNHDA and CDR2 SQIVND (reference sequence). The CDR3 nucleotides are TGTGCCAGTACCTCCAGGGATAACTATGGCTACACCTTC. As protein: CASTSRDNYGYTF.

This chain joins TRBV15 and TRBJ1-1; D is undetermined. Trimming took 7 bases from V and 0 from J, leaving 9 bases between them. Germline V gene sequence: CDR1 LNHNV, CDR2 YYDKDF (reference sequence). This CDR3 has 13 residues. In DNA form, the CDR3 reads TGTGCCACCACCCAGGTGATGAACACTGAAGCTTTCTTT. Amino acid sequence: CATTQVMNTEAFF.

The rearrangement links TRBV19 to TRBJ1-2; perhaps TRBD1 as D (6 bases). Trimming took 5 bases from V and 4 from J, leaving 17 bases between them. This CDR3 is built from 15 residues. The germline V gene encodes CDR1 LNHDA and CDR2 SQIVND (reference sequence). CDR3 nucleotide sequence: TGTGCCAGTAGTTCAGGGGCTCGTCGCCCCTATGGCTACACCTTC. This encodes CASSSGARRPYGYTF.

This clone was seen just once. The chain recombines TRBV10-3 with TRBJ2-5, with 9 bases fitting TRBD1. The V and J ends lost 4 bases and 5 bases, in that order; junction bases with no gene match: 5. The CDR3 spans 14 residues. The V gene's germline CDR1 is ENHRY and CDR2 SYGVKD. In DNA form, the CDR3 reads TGTGCCATCAGTGGGACAGGGGTATCGGAGACCCAGTACTTC. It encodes CAISGTGVSETQYF.

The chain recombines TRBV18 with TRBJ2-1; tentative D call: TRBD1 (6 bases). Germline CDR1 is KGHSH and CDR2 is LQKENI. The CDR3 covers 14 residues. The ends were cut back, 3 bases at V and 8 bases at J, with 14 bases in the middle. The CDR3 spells CASSPIGRGYEQFF. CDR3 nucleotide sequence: TGTGCCAGCTCACCTATTGGCAGGGGCTATGAGCAGTTCTTC.

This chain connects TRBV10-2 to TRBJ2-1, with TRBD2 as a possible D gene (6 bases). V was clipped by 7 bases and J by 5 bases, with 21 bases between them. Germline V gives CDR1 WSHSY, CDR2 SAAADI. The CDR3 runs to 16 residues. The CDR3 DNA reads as TGCGCCAGCAAATTTTTCCGAGGCAGGGAGGACAATGAGCAGTTCTTC. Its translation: CASKFFRGREDNEQFF.

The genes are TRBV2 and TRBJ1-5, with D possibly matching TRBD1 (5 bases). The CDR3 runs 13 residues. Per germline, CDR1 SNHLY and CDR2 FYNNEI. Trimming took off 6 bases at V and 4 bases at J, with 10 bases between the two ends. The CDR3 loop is CASRRQLNQPQHF. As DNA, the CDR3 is TGTGCCAGCAGAAGACAGCTGAATCAGCCCCAGCATTTT.

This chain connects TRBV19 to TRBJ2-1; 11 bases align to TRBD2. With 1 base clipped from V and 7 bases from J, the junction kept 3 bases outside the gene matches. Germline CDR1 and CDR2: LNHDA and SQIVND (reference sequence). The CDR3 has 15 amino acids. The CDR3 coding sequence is TGTGCCAGTAGTATAGGACTAGCGGGATGGAATGAGCAGTTCTTC. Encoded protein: CASSIGLAGWNEQFF. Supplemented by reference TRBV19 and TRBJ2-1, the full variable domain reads DGGITQSPKYLFRKEGQNVTLSCEQNLNHDAMYWYRQDPGQGLRLIYYSQIVNDFQKGDIAEGYSVSREKKESFPLTVTSAQKNPTAFYLCASSIGLAGWNEQFFGPGTRLTVL.

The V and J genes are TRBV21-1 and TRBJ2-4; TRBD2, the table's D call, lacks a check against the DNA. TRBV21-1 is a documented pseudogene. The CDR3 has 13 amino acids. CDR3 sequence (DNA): TGTGCCAGCAGCAAAGAACCCTTCCCCTACGGGAAGTTC. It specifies CASSKEPFPYGKF.

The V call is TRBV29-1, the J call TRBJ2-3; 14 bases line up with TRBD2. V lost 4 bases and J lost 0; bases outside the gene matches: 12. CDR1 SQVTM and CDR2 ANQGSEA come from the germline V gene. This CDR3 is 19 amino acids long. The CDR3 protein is CSVVGTSGSLAPSTDTQYF. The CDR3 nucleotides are TGCAGCGTTGTCGGGACTAGCGGGAGTTTAGCACCTAGCACAGATACGCAGTATTTT.

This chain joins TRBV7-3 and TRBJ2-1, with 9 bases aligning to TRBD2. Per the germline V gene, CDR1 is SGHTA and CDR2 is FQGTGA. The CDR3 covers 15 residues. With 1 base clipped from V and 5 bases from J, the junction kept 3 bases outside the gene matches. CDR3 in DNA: TGTGCCAGCAGCTTAAGTGGACTAGCGAACAATGAGCAGTTCTTC. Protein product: CASSLSGLANNEQFF.

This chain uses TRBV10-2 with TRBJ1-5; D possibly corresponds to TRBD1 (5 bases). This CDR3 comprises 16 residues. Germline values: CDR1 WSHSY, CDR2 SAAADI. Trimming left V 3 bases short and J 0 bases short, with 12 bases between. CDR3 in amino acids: CASSDRTTYSNQPQHF. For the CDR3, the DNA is TGCGCCAGCAGTGACCGGACAACTTATAGCAATCAGCCCCAGCATTTT.

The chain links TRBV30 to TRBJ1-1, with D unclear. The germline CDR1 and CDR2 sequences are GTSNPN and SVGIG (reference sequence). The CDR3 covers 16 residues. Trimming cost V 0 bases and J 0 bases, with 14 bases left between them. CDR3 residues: CAWSVLSRRMNTEAFF. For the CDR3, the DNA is TGTGCCTGGAGTGTACTGTCACGGAGAATGAACACTGAAGCTTTCTTT.

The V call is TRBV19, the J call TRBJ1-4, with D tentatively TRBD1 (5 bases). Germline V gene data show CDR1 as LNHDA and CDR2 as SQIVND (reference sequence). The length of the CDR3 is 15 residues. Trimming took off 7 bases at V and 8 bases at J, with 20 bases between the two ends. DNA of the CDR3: TGTGCCAGTACAATTTACCGTGGGACTGGGGAAAAACTGTTTTTT. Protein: CASTIYRGTGEKLFF.

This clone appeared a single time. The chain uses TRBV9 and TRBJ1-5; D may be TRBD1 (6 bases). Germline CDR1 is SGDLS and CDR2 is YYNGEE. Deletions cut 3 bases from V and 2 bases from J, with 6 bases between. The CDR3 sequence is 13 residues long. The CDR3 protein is CASSGQGNQPQHF. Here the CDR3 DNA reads TGTGCCAGCAGCGGACAGGGCAATCAGCCCCAGCATTTT.

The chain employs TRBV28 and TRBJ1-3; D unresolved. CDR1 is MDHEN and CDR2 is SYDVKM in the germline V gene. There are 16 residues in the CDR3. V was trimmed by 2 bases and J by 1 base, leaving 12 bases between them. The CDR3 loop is CASSLGLLISGNTIYF. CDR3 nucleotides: TGTGCCAGCAGTTTAGGACTGCTGATATCTGGAAACACCATATATTTT.

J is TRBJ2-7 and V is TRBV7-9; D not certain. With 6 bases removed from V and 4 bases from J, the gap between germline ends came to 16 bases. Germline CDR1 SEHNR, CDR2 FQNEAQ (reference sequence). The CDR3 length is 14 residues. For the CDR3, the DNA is TGTGCCAGCAGGCCCGGGTCCACAACGTACGAGCAGTACTTC. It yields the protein CASRPGSTTYEQYF. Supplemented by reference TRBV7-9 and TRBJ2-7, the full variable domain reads DTGVSQNPRHKITKRGQNVTFRCDPISEHNRLYWYRQTLGQGPEFLTYFQNEAQLEKSRLLSDRFSAERPKGSFSTLEIQRTEQGDSAMYLCASRPGSTTYEQYFGPGTRLTVT.

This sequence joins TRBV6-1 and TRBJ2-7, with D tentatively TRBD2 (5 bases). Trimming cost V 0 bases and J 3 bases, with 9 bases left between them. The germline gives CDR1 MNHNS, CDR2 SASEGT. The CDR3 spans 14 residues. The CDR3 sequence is CASSEAGADYEQYF. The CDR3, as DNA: TGTGCCAGCAGTGAAGCGGGAGCCGACTACGAGCAGTACTTC.

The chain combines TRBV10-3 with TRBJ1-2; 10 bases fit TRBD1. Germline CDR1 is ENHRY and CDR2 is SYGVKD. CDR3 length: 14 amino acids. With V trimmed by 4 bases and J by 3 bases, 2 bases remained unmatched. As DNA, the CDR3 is TGTGCCATCAGTGTCGGGACAGGGGACTATGGCTACACCTTC. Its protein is CAISVGTGDYGYTF.

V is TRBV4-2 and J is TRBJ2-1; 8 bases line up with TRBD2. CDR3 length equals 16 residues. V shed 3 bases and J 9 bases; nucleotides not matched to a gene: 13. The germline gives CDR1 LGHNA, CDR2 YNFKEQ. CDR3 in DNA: TGTGCCAGCAGCCACGCCAAGGCGGGAGGATGGGGTGAGCAGTTCTTC. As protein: CASSHAKAGGWGEQFF.

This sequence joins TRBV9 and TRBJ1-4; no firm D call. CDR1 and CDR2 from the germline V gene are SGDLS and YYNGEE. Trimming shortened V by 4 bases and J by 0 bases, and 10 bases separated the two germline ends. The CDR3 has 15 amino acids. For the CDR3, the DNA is TGTGCCAGCAGCTCATCCGGGACAACTAATGAAAAACTGTTTTTT. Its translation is CASSSSGTTNEKLFF. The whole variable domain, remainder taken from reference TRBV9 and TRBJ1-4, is DSGVTQTPKHLITATGQRVTLRCSPRSGDLSVYWYQQSLDQGLQFLIQYYNGEERAKGNILERFSAQQFPDLHSELNLSSLELGDSALYFCASSSSGTTNEKLFFGSGTQLSVL.

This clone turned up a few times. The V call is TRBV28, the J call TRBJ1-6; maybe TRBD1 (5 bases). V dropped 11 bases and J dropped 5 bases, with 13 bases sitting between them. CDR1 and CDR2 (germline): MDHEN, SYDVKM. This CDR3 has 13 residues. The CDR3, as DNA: TGTGCCTCCTACAGGACCAATAATTCACCCCTCCACTTT. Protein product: CASYRTNNSPLHF. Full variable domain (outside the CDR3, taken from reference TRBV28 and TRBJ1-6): DVKVTQSSRYLVKRTGEKVFLECVQDMDHENMFWYRQDPGLGLRLIYFSYDVKMKEKGDIPEGYSVSREKKERFSLILESASTNQTSMYLCASYRTNNSPLHFGNGTRLTVT.

This CDR3 is CASGFRDTYEQYF. CDR3 in DNA: TGCGCCAGCGGATTCCGGGACACCTACGAGCAGTACTTC. This chain connects TRBV5-1 to TRBJ2-7, with D maybe TRBD1 (6 bases). Per the germline V gene, CDR1 is SGHRS and CDR2 is YFSETQ. This CDR3 is built from 13 residues. With 7 bases removed from V and 2 bases from J, the gap between germline ends came to 13 bases.

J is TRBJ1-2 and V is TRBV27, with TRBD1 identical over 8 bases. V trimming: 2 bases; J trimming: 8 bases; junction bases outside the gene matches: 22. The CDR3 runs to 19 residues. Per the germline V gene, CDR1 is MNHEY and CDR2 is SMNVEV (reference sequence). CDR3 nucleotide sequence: TGTGCCAGCAGTTTAGAGGAGGGGAGTACAGGGGGGATTATCTTAGGCTACACCTTC. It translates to CASSLEEGSTGGIILGYTF.